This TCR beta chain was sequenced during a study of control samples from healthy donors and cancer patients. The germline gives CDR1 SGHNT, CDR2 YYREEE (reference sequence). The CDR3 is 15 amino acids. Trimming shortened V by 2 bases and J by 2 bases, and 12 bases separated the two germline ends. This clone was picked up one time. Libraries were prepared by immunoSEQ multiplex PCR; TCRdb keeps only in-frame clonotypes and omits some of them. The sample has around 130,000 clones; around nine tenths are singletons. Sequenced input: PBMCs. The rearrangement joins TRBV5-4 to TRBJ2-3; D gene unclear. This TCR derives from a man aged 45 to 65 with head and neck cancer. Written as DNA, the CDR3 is TGTGCCAGCAGCTTCCGACTGGCGAACACAGATACGCAGTATTTT. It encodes CASSFRLANTDTQYF. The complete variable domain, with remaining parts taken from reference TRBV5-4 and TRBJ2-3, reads ETGVTQSPTHLIKTRGQQVTLRCSSQSGHNTVSWYQQALGQGPQFIFQYYREEENGRGNFPPRFSGLQFPNYSSELNVNALELDDSALYLCASSFRLANTDTQYFGPGTRLTVL.